This TCR beta chain was sequenced during a study of T cells after yellow fever vaccination. Study outcomes and limitations: Peaking faster, on day 5 versus 15, the secondary response was nonetheless weaker. Abundant bulk-population clonotypes could contaminate the FACS-sorted repertoires.

This clonotype turned up a few times. No antigen is known for it. TCRdb re-called the 5' RACE reads with MiXCR, one entry per CDR3 protein. The sample lists nearly 550,000 distinct CDR3 sequences, 15% to 20% seen once, with approximately 14% in the top ten. This receptor was obtained from a man in his thirties or forties who received the YFV17D yellow fever vaccine. The starting material was PBMCs, obtained 15 days after the yellow fever booster vaccination.

CDR3: CASSYSRGRTGFTYEQYF. Written as DNA, the CDR3 is TGTGCCAGCAGTTACTCGAGAGGCCGGACAGGTTTTACCTACGAGCAGTACTTC. The gene calls are TRBV6-5 and TRBJ2-7; 7 bases align to TRBD1. The CDR3 is 18 amino acids. The germline gives CDR1 MNHEY, CDR2 SVGAGI. The V segment lost 0 bases and the J segment 2 bases; nucleotides outside the gene matches: 13.